One T cell receptor (beta chain) is described in this entry. The entry originates in a study of blood T cell repertoires in COVID-19. Study details: Samples representing acute and convalescent COVID-19 were sourced from the United States, Italy and Spain. PBMCs, B-cell-depleted T cells, or T cells were the source of the cDNA or gDNA that made up the material.

In the authors' workflow: The assay estimated nucleated cells by amplifying reference gene primers. Only in-frame clones appear in the TCRdb table, and some are missing; sequencing was by immunoSEQ multiplex PCR. V and J calls and clone size are given by that table; D and trimming were obtained from the DNA. The sample lists some 150,000 clones; 80% to 85% were seen once. This CDR3 is built from 16 residues. Germline CDR1 ENHRY, CDR2 SYGVKD. Trimming took 0 bases from V and 0 from J, leaving 11 bases between them. The sequencing sample was made of peripheral blood. The rearrangement uses TRBV10-3 and TRBJ1-1, with D possibly being TRBD1 (6 bases). This TCR derives from a woman older than 75 with acute or convalescent COVID-19. The CDR3 sequence: CAISESRGHMNTEAFF. CDR3 nucleotides: TGTGCCATCAGTGAGTCGCGGGGGCACATGAACACTGAAGCTTTCTTT.